These 30 T cell receptor beta chains were sequenced from one sample in a study of Ad26.COV2.S vaccination and SARS-CoV-2 variants. The data were produced by immunoSEQ multiplex PCR, yet TCRdb's version contains in-frame clones alone and is incomplete. Among roughly 420,000 clones listed, around 89% were seen once. As to treatment: roughly 19 received Ad26.COV2.S at low or high dose, single or two shots; about 5 received placebo; per-sample allocation not given. Each sample was drawn 63 days after the first injection (of vaccine or placebo). This specimen consisted of peripheral blood, obtained in a trial of Ad26.COV2.S vaccine versus placebo. The receptors here all came from a person aged 18-65 years who received the Ad26.COV2.S COVID-19 vaccine or a placebo.

The chain has TRBV19 and TRBJ2-3, with 7 bases aligning to TRBD2. The length of the CDR3 is 14 residues. Germline V gene sequence: CDR1 LNHDA, CDR2 SQIVND (reference sequence). V was clipped by 4 bases and J by 5 bases; unmatched bases: 6. The CDR3 DNA reads as TGTGCCAGTAGTAATTCGGGGGGAATAGATACGCAGTATTTT. Amino acid sequence: CASSNSGGIDTQYF.

This chain connects TRBV12-3 or TRBV12-4 to TRBJ2-2; 8 nucleotides align to TRBD1. The CDR3 loop spans 13 amino acids. The V and J ends lost 6 bases and 5 bases, in that order; junction bases with no gene match: 2. CDR3 in amino acids: CASRQGGTGELFF. CDR3 bases: TGTGCCAGCAGACAGGGGGGTACCGGGGAGCTGTTTTTT.

The CDR3 protein is CASSFAAQETQYF. CDR3 coding DNA: TGTGCCAGCAGCTTCGCAGCTCAAGAGACCCAGTACTTC. The chain links TRBV7-2 to TRBJ2-5; D uncertain. Trimming stripped 3 bases from V and 2 bases from J, with 7 bases between. Germline CDR1 SGHTA, CDR2 FQGNSA. The CDR3 is made up of 13 amino acids.

The chain combines TRBV6-4 with TRBJ2-2, with D perhaps TRBD2 (6 bases). V was pared by 4 bases and J by 1 base, with 7 bases between. Germline V CDR1 and CDR2: MRHNA, SNTAGT. The CDR3 is made up of 14 amino acids. This CDR3 is CASSAGVNTGELFF. CDR3 DNA: TGTGCCAGCAGTGCGGGGGTGAACACCGGGGAGCTGTTTTTT.

The CDR3 region is CASSWTITDTQYF. CDR3 in DNA: TGTGCCAGCAGCTGGACTATCACAGATACGCAGTATTTT. The J gene is TRBJ2-3, the V gene TRBV6-5, with D possibly being TRBD2 (6 bases). V was cut by 6 bases and J by 2 bases, with 9 bases left in between. The CDR3 runs 13 residues. Germline V gives CDR1 MNHEY, CDR2 SVGAGI.

This clone was detected a few times. V usage is TRBV4-1 and J usage is TRBJ1-3; no reliable D call. Germline V gene sequence: CDR1 MGHRA, CDR2 YSYEKL. V was shortened by 1 base and J by 2 bases, with 9 bases between the two germline ends. The CDR3 extends over 15 amino acids. The CDR3 protein is CASSQVLVAGNTIYF. CDR3 DNA sequence: TGCGCCAGCAGCCAAGTTCTGGTGGCTGGAAACACCATATATTTT.

This clone was counted once. V and J are TRBV3-1 (or the pseudogene TRBV3-2) and TRBJ2-3; TRBD2 agrees at 12 bases. Germline V gene data show CDR1 as LGHDT and CDR2 as YNNKEL (reference sequence). The CDR3 sequence is 16 residues long. J lost 4 bases, V lost 3 bases, and 5 bases had no gene match. DNA of the CDR3: TGTGCCAGCAGCCACCCTAGCGGGGGGGCCCCAGATACGCAGTATTTT. Residues: CASSHPSGGAPDTQYF.

The V and J genes are TRBV5-1 and TRBJ1-1, with 7 bases identical to TRBD1. Germline V gene lookup returns CDR1 SGHRS and CDR2 YFSETQ. The CDR3 extends over 15 amino acids. The ends lost 0 bases at V and 2 bases at J; junction bases unmatched: 4. This CDR3 is CASSLGGQKNTEAFF. CDR3 nucleotides: TGCGCCAGCAGCTTGGGGGGACAGAAAAACACTGAAGCTTTCTTT.

V usage is TRBV4-3 and J usage is TRBJ1-6; possible D gene TRBD1, 5 bases. This CDR3 has 13 residues. Between the trimmed V and J ends, which lost 4 bases and 16 bases, there was a span of 17 bases. Per germline, CDR1 LGHNA and CDR2 YSLEER. The CDR3 protein is CASSPGPKGVLHF. DNA for the CDR3: TGCGCCAGCAGCCCGGGACCTAAGGGTGTTCTCCACTTT.

The V gene is TRBV5-1, the J gene TRBJ2-2, with a weak D call TRBD1 (6 bases). The germline CDR1 and CDR2 sequences are SGHRS and YFSETQ. The CDR3 runs 15 residues. The ends were cut back, 3 bases at V and 0 bases at J, with 9 bases in the middle. In DNA form, the CDR3 reads TGCGCCAGCAGCTCTACAGGGTCGAACACCGGGGAGCTGTTTTTT. This codes for CASSSTGSNTGELFF.

This chain uses TRBV5-6 with TRBJ2-5; 9 bases match TRBD1. The CDR3 extends over 16 amino acids. Losses at the gene ends were 0 bases for V and 5 bases for J; bases not matched to a gene: 8. From germline, CDR1 is SGHDT and CDR2 YYEEEE. The CDR3 nucleotides are TGTGCCAGCAGCTTGGCCGTGGACAGGGGCAAGGAGACCCAGTACTTC. Its protein product is CASSLAVDRGKETQYF.

The chain carries TRBV29-1 and TRBJ2-1; 7 nucleotides agree with TRBD2. Germline assignment: CDR1 SQVTM and CDR2 ANQGSEA. The J segment lost 6 bases and the V segment lost 5 bases, leaving 7 bases of the junction unmatched. The CDR3 length is 13 residues. The CDR3 DNA follows: TGCAGCGTTCAAGCCCCGGGAGGCAATGAGCAGTTCTTC. Translated: CSVQAPGGNEQFF.

The CDR3 sequence is CASSQHLNTEAFF. The CDR3 DNA reads TGCGCCAGCAGCCAACACCTGAACACTGAAGCTTTCTTT. The chain is built from TRBV4-1 and TRBJ1-1; D not certain. Germline CDR1 reads MGHRA; CDR2 reads YSYEKL. The CDR3 is made up of 13 amino acids. The V end lost 2 bases, the J end lost 0 bases, and 4 bases lay between the germline ends.

The rearrangement links TRBV6-5 to TRBJ2-7; 7 nucleotides agree with TRBD2. CDR3 size: 16 residues. V gave up 2 bases and J gave up 1 base; unmatched junction bases: 8. Looked up from germline, CDR1 is MNHEY and CDR2 is SVGAGI. The CDR3 coding sequence is TGTGCCAGCAGTTACCCGCCCGGGGAGGGGTCCTACGAGCAGTACTTC. Translating gives CASSYPPGEGSYEQYF.

This clone showed up just once. The V gene is TRBV2, the J gene TRBJ2-7; 9 nucleotides match TRBD1. The CDR3 sequence is 14 residues long. Germline trimming cut 4 bases from V and 3 bases from J; bases unmatched to any gene: 4. Germline CDR1 reads SNHLY; CDR2 reads FYNNEI. The CDR3 sequence: CASSGGTGLYEQYF. The CDR3 DNA sequence: TGTGCCAGCAGTGGGGGGACAGGGCTCTACGAGCAGTACTTC.

The V call is TRBV19, the J call TRBJ2-7, with 10 bases that match TRBD1. Germline V gives CDR1 LNHDA, CDR2 SQIVND (reference sequence). The CDR3 is 12 residues long. After removal of 9 bases from V and 4 bases from J, the junction contained 3 bases not matched to a gene. CDR3 region: CASRDRGYEQYF. The DNA of the CDR3 is TGTGCCAGCCGGGACAGGGGATACGAGCAGTACTTC.

The chain has TRBV27 and TRBJ1-1, with D uncertain. This CDR3 has 13 amino acids. Deletions cut 6 bases from V and 0 bases from J, with 8 bases between. In germline, CDR1 is MNHEY, CDR2 SMNVEV (reference sequence). Here the CDR3 reads CASSGRMNTEAFF. The DNA for the CDR3 is TGTGCCAGCAGCGGCAGGATGAACACTGAAGCTTTCTTT.

This clone was found a few times. The chain joins TRBV19 to TRBJ1-5; weak D call: TRBD1 (6 bases). Germline V lookup: CDR1 LNHDA, CDR2 SQIVND (reference sequence). Trimming stripped 1 base from V and 3 bases from J, with 7 bases between. CDR3 size: 14 residues. The CDR3 region has the DNA TGTGCCAGTAGTATAGCAGGGGCCAATCAGCCCCAGCATTTT. Translation: CASSIAGANQPQHF.

The chain joins TRBV29-1 to TRBJ1-2; maybe TRBD1 (6 bases). Germline loops: CDR1 SQVTM, CDR2 ANQGSEA. Trimming pared 1 base from V and 8 bases from J, leaving 14 bases between. This CDR3 region has 13 residues. DNA for the CDR3: TGCAGCGTTGAAGGATGGGGGCATGGAGGCTACACCTTC. Amino acids: CSVEGWGHGGYTF.

The V and J genes are TRBV10-2 and TRBJ1-2; 8 bases are a match to TRBD1. CDR3 length: 12 amino acids. V lost 10 bases and J lost 2; bases outside the gene matches: 3. In germline, CDR1 is WSHSY, CDR2 SAAADI. The CDR3 loop is CATDRGNYGYTF. CDR3 DNA sequence: TGCGCCACCGACAGGGGCAACTATGGCTACACCTTC.

The chain joins TRBV29-1 to TRBJ2-2; possibly TRBD2 for D (5 bases). This CDR3 region has 12 residues. Deletions cut 6 bases from V and 4 bases from J, with 9 bases between. In germline, CDR1 is SQVTM, CDR2 ANQGSEA. CDR3 DNA: TGCAGCGTCGTGGAGGCCACCGGGGAGCTGTTTTTT. This sequence encodes CSVVEATGELFF.

This rearrangement joins TRBV7-3 to TRBJ2-1; 9 bases fit TRBD1. Germline V CDR1 and CDR2: SGHTA, FQGTGA. J gave up 3 bases and V 5 bases, and 5 bases lay outside the gene matches. The CDR3 sequence is 15 residues long. As DNA, the CDR3 is TGTGCCAGCAGCCCCGGGACAGGGTTCTACAATGAGCAGTTCTTC. Its protein is CASSPGTGFYNEQFF.

This chain links TRBV7-2 with TRBJ1-1; 7 bases match TRBD1. Germline CDR1 and CDR2: SGHTA and FQGNSA. The CDR3 runs to 13 residues. Trimming removed 6 bases from V and 5 bases from J; junction bases left unmatched: 6. The CDR3 DNA follows: TGTGCCAGCAGTTATACAGGGGTTACTGAAGCTTTCTTT. Amino acids: CASSYTGVTEAFF.

V gene TRBV28 combines with J gene TRBJ2-7, with D tentatively TRBD1 (6 bases). Trimming removed 4 bases from V and 5 bases from J, with 12 bases in between. Per germline, CDR1 MDHEN and CDR2 SYDVKM. The CDR3 has 13 residues. CDR3 DNA sequence: TGTGCCAGCAGTTACAGGGTTGGCCACGAGCAGTACTTC. Translating gives CASSYRVGHEQYF.

This clone appeared once. The chain recombines TRBV5-1 with TRBJ2-5; 10 positions match TRBD2. Germline V gene lookup returns CDR1 SGHRS and CDR2 YFSETQ. J was trimmed by 5 bases and V by 3 bases; bases with no gene match: 7. The CDR3 has 15 amino acids. The CDR3 protein is CASSSREGLAETQYF. The CDR3 nucleotides read TGCGCCAGCAGCTCGCGGGAGGGACTAGCGGAGACCCAGTACTTC.

This rearrangement joins TRBV6-6 to TRBJ1-1; D gene unclear. The CDR3 spans 13 residues. Germline-derived CDR1 and CDR2 are MNHNY and SVGAGI (reference sequence). V was pared by 5 bases and J by 0 bases, with 7 bases between. The DNA of the CDR3 is TGTGCCAGCAGTCGCGTTGTGAACACTGAAGCTTTCTTT. As protein: CASSRVVNTEAFF.

This chain links TRBV10-3 with TRBJ2-2, with 12 positions matching TRBD2. With V trimmed by 9 bases and J by 4 bases, 3 bases remained unmatched. The CDR3 loop spans 14 amino acids. Germline V CDR1 and CDR2: ENHRY, SYGVKD. CDR3 sequence (DNA): TGTGCCATACTAGCGGGGGGCCCCACCGGGGAGCTGTTTTTT. This translates into CAILAGGPTGELFF.

The gene calls are TRBV27 and TRBJ1-6; 11 nucleotides agree with TRBD1. CDR1 MNHEY and CDR2 SMNVEV come from the germline V gene (reference sequence). The CDR3 spans 16 residues. Trimming at V came to 4 bases and at J to 11 bases, leaving 10 bases not matched to a gene. CDR3 protein: CASSSLDRGRRAPLHF. The CDR3, as DNA: TGTGCCAGCAGTTCCTTGGACAGGGGGCGCAGAGCACCCCTCCACTTT.

V usage is TRBV28 and J usage is TRBJ1-5; TRBD1 aligns across 8 bases. Trimming took 6 bases from V and 10 from J; bases not matched to a gene: 14. There are 15 residues in the CDR3. The germline CDR1 and CDR2 sequences are MDHEN and SYDVKM. CDR3 sequence reads: CASRSAGGGQHPQHF. In nucleotides, the CDR3 is TGTGCCAGCAGGAGCGCAGGGGGCGGTCAGCATCCCCAGCATTTT.

V usage is TRBV7-9 and J usage is TRBJ1-2; tentative D call: TRBD1 (5 bases). V lost 5 bases to trimming and J lost 2 bases, with 9 bases between them. Germline loops: CDR1 SEHNR, CDR2 FQNEAQ (reference sequence). The CDR3 covers 13 residues. CDR3 residues: CASSADSNYGYTF. CDR3 DNA: TGTGCCAGCAGCGCAGACAGCAACTATGGCTACACCTTC. Filled out from reference TRBV7-9 and TRBJ1-2, the complete variable domain reads DTGVSQNPRHKITKRGQNVTFRCDPISEHNRLYWYRQTLGQGPEFLTYFQNEAQLEKSRLLSDRFSAERPKGSFSTLEIQRTEQGDSAMYLCASSADSNYGYTFGSGTRLTVV.